This TCR beta chain was documented in a study of beta chain features in type 1 diabetes. Study-wide results and caveats: People with Type 1 diabetes carried modestly yet significantly shorter TCRB CDR3s in all four CD4+ subsets. TCRB rearrangement may or may not be influenced by HLA type; here this remained unresolved.

Averaging roughly 100 mL, one heparinised blood draw was given by each donor. CD4+ cells of the naive, central memory, regulatory and stem cell-like memory types were sorted via CD45RO/CCR7/CD25/CD127/CD95/CD27. Trimming removed 5 bases from V and 2 bases from J; junction bases left unmatched: 2. The V gene's germline CDR1 is MNHEY and CDR2 SMNVEV (reference sequence). The CDR3 contains 15 residues. With respect to this clone: No antigen is known for it.

Since all of the isolated RNA was reverse transcribed, expressed TCRB transcripts were what got sequenced. Naive, central memory and regulatory T cell samples averaged about 3.5 million reads. Profiled with immunoSEQ multiplex PCR; TCRdb holds only in-frame clones, not every one. The sample records 400,000 or so clones, around 10% being singletons. The material sequenced was central memory CD4+ T cells from blood. The sequence derives from a man under 40 with type 1 diabetes. The gene calls are TRBV27 and TRBJ2-1; 11 bases map to TRBD2. The CDR3: CASSTTSGTYNEQFF. CDR3 DNA: TGTGCCAGCAGTACGACTAGCGGGACCTACAATGAGCAGTTCTTC.